The rows below give T cell receptor beta chains drawn from one sample of a study of blood T cell repertoires in COVID-19. Profiled with immunoSEQ multiplex PCR; TCRdb holds only in-frame clones, not every one. The sample carries some 170,000 clones, around nine tenths recorded once. Sequencing was performed on peripheral blood. Source of these receptors: a woman in her 70s with COVID-19, enrolled during active disease. Both conserved end residues are part of each CDR3. Fields, in order: J gene, D gene, clone size, V gene, CDR3 protein, CDR3 DNA. D genes are given only for firm matches. Clone size is shown for a subset of rows, as once, few, many or a class of expanded clone.

>TRBJ2-1|TRBD2|NA|TRBV28
CASDITSGRVEQFF
TGTGCCAGCGACATTACTAGCGGGAGAGTTGAGCAGTTCTTC
>TRBJ1-4|NA|NA|TRBV5-1
CASKASGTTNEKLFF
TGCGCCAGCAAAGCTAGCGGGACAACTAATGAAAAACTGTTTTTT
>TRBJ2-7|TRBD2|NA|TRBV15
CATSSLGGYQNEQYF
TGTGCCACCAGCTCGCTGGGAGGGTATCAGAACGAGCAGTACTTC
>TRBJ1-1|NA|NA|TRBV12-5
CASGHGGGREAFF
TGTGCTAGTGGACACGGGGGGGGTCGTGAAGCTTTCTTT
>TRBJ1-5|NA|NA|TRBV2
CASSTGIGQPQHF
TGTGCCAGCAGCACAGGGATCGGCCAGCCCCAGCATTTT
>TRBJ2-3|TRBD2|NA|TRBV3-1/TRBV3-2
CASSQAVAGGDTQYF
TGTGCCAGCAGCCAAGCAGTAGCGGGAGGGGATACGCAGTATTTT
>TRBJ2-2|NA|NA|TRBV19
CASSIQGSLVPGELFF
TGTGCCAGTAGTATTCAGGGTTCTTTGGTCCCCGGGGAGCTGTTTTTT
>TRBJ2-1|TRBD2|once|TRBV10-3
CAISESPLAGSFNEQFF
TGTGCCATCAGTGAGTCGCCCTTAGCGGGGAGTTTCAATGAGCAGTTCTTC
>TRBJ1-1|TRBD1|NA|TRBV2
CASAGQGLEAFF
TGTGCCAGCGCCGGACAGGGGTTGGAGGCTTTCTTT
>TRBJ2-1|NA|NA|TRBV11-3
CASSLVRGRTYNEQFF
TGTGCCAGCAGCTTAGTACGAGGGAGAACTTACAATGAGCAGTTCTTC
>TRBJ2-7|TRBD1|NA|TRBV6-1
CASSDRDREYEQYF
TGTGCCAGCAGTGACCGGGACAGGGAGTACGAGCAGTACTTC
>TRBJ1-2|TRBD1|NA|TRBV28
CASSLPGGAYGYTF
TGTGCCAGCAGTTTACCAGGGGGAGCCTATGGCTACACCTTC
>TRBJ1-6|NA|NA|TRBV30
CAWSVGYNSPLHF
TGTGCCTGGAGTGTCGGGTATAATTCACCCCTCCACTTT
>TRBJ1-1|NA|NA|TRBV6-2/TRBV6-3
CASSYAVSKREAFF
TGTGCCAGCAGTTACGCGGTCAGCAAAAGGGAAGCTTTCTTT
>TRBJ2-2|NA|NA|TRBV5-4
CASSWGRSTVGELFF
TGTGCCAGCAGCTGGGGGAGGTCGACGGTCGGGGAGCTGTTTTTT
>TRBJ2-7|NA|NA|TRBV7-9
CASSVPKGGSYEQYF
TGTGCCAGCAGCGTTCCTAAGGGGGGGTCCTACGAGCAGTACTTC
>TRBJ1-2|NA|NA|TRBV7-9
CASSLVKANYGYTF
TGTGCCAGCAGCTTAGTTAAAGCCAACTATGGCTACACCTTC
>TRBJ2-1|TRBD2|NA|TRBV28
CASSSSGASYNEQFF
TGTGCCAGCAGTTCTAGCGGGGCCTCCTACAATGAGCAGTTCTTC
>TRBJ2-7|TRBD1|NA|TRBV4-1
CASSQPGQGFHEQYF
TGCGCCAGCAGCCAGCCGGGACAGGGGTTTCACGAGCAGTACTTC
>TRBJ2-7|NA|NA|TRBV11-2
CASSLAHGSYEQYF
TGTGCCAGCAGCTTAGCGCACGGCTCCTACGAGCAGTACTTC
>TRBJ1-2|TRBD1|NA|TRBV7-9
CASSLHGAGGELNGYTF
TGTGCCAGCAGCTTACATGGTGCAGGGGGCGAATTAAATGGCTACACCTTC
>TRBJ1-3|TRBD1|NA|TRBV6-5
CASSSGQGRAGNTIYF
TGTGCCAGCAGTTCGGGACAGGGAAGAGCCGGAAACACCATATATTTT
>TRBJ2-5|TRBD2|few|TRBV11-3
CASSLGGRAQETQYF
TGTGCCAGCAGCTTAGGCGGGAGGGCCCAAGAGACCCAGTACTTC
>TRBJ2-7|NA|NA|TRBV3-1/TRBV3-2
CASSRLARGYEQYF
TGTGCCAGCAGCCGCCTAGCGAGGGGCTACGAGCAGTACTTC
>TRBJ1-2|TRBD1|NA|TRBV6-5
CASSNPRGFGNGYTF
TGTGCCAGCAGTAACCCCAGGGGGTTTGGGAATGGCTACACCTTC
>TRBJ2-7|TRBD1|NA|TRBV18
CASSPGTGGLSYEQYF
TGTGCCAGCTCACCTGGGACAGGGGGCCTTTCCTACGAGCAGTACTTC
>TRBJ1-1|TRBD1|few|TRBV18
CASSRTGSGTEAFF
TGTGCCAGCTCGCGGACAGGGTCCGGTACTGAAGCTTTCTTT
>TRBJ2-3|TRBD1|NA|TRBV5-1
CASSPGGAGDTQYF
TGCGCCAGCAGCCCAGGGGGCGCAGGAGATACGCAGTATTTT
>TRBJ1-2|NA|NA|TRBV28
CASSLRTVRDKDGYTF
TGTGCCAGCAGTTTAAGGACGGTCCGGGACAAGGATGGCTACACCTTC
>TRBJ2-7|TRBD2|NA|TRBV2
CASSVRRLTSGSFFPYEQYF
TGTGCCAGCAGTGTCCGTAGACTGACTAGCGGGAGTTTTTTCCCCTACGAGCAGTACTTC
>TRBJ2-3|NA|NA|TRBV7-2
CASSLQRGPADTQYF
TGTGCCAGCAGCTTACAAAGGGGCCCGGCAGATACGCAGTATTTT
>TRBJ1-5|NA|NA|TRBV28
CASTDLLTRPQHF
TGTGCCAGTACAGATCTCTTGACGAGGCCCCAGCATTTT
>TRBJ2-7|NA|NA|TRBV4-2
CASSQVLTTYEQYF
TGTGCCAGCAGCCAAGTTCTAACGACCTACGAGCAGTACTTC
>TRBJ1-1|NA|NA|TRBV30
CAWSPGQTTNTEAFF
TGTGCCTGGAGTCCCGGACAGACGACGAACACTGAAGCTTTCTTT
>TRBJ2-1|NA|NA|TRBV28
CASSGTTITYEQFF
TGTGCCAGCAGTGGAACTACGATTACTTATGAGCAGTTCTTC
>TRBJ2-1|NA|NA|TRBV19
CASSSMARVANEQFF
TGTGCCAGTAGTTCGATGGCGCGGGTAGCCAATGAGCAGTTCTTC
>TRBJ1-5|TRBD1|NA|TRBV10-3
CAIGQGDDQPQHF
TGTGCCATTGGACAGGGGGATGATCAGCCCCAGCATTTT
>TRBJ2-1|NA|NA|TRBV5-1
CASRTQSVGNEQFF
TGCGCCAGCCGCACTCAGTCGGTCGGGAACGAGCAGTTCTTC
>TRBJ1-5|NA|NA|TRBV30
CAWRKTGDGDSNQPQHF
TGTGCCTGGAGAAAAACAGGTGACGGCGATAGCAATCAGCCCCAGCATTTT
>TRBJ2-3|TRBD2|NA|TRBV18
CASSPEGPTSDPDTQYF
TGTGCCAGCTCACCCGAGGGCCCAACTAGCGATCCAGATACGCAGTATTTT
>TRBJ2-2|NA|NA|TRBV2
CASPGDTGELFF
TGTGCCAGCCCCGGGGACACCGGGGAGCTGTTTTTT
>TRBJ2-7|NA|NA|TRBV28
CASSLVRDMTYEQYF
TGTGCCAGCAGTTTAGTAAGGGACATGACGTACGAGCAGTACTTC
>TRBJ2-7|TRBD2|NA|TRBV29-1
CSVDSGTSGSEQYF
TGCAGCGTTGACTCCGGGACTAGCGGGAGCGAGCAGTACTTC
>TRBJ1-1|NA|NA|TRBV6-5
CASRAMGHLLEAFF
TGTGCCAGCAGAGCTATGGGCCACCTTTTGGAAGCTTTCTTT
>TRBJ2-7|NA|NA|TRBV4-3
CASSQTRGAYEQYF
TGCGCCAGCAGCCAGACTCGGGGTGCCTACGAGCAGTACTTC
>TRBJ2-2|TRBD2|NA|TRBV18
CASSPSSSGSSTGELFF
TGTGCCAGCTCGCCGTCGTCTAGCGGGAGTTCGACCGGGGAGCTGTTTTTT
>TRBJ2-1|NA|NA|TRBV21-1
CASSKVWAFF
TGTGCCAGCAGCAAAGTTTGGGCGTTCTTC
>TRBJ2-7|NA|once|TRBV15
CATSRDRRIRYEQYF
TGTGCCACCAGCAGAGATAGAAGAATTCGTTACGAGCAGTACTTC